This is a list of T cell receptor beta chains from one sample in a study of shared clonotypes between healthy human individuals. Using immunoSEQ multiplex PCR, the repertoire was profiled, and TCRdb retains in-frame clones only, with some absent. Among more than 2 million clones listed, approximately 95% were seen once. The specimen sequenced was naive CD4+ T cells sorted from blood. Receptors originate from a man between 18 and 35 years old in good health. CDR3s include the opening cysteine and the closing phenylalanine or tryptophan. A D gene is named only where the DNA matches it firmly. Only some rows state a clone size, as once, few, many or a class for expanded clones.

NA	12	NA	TRBV6-1	TRBJ1-4	TGTGCCAGCACCCTTTGGGGGGGTAAACTGTTTTTT	CASTLWGGKLFF
NA	14	NA	TRBV18	TRBJ1-1	TGTGCCAGCTCACCGGGCAGGGTGAACACTGAAGCTTTCTTT	CASSPGRVNTEAFF
once	13	NA	TRBV11-3	TRBJ2-1	TGTGCCAGCAGCTTAGAAGTGGACAATGAGCAGTTCTTC	CASSLEVDNEQFF
NA	17	TRBD2	TRBV13	TRBJ2-1	TGTGCCAGCAGCTTACTATTCGGGAGGGGGTACGACAATGAGCAGTTCTTC	CASSLLFGRGYDNEQFF
NA	17	TRBD1	TRBV5-1	TRBJ1-2	TGCGCCAGCAGCTTGGGGGGCGGGGACAGCGCTAACTATGGCTACACCTTC	CASSLGGGDSANYGYTF
NA	15	TRBD1	TRBV5-4	TRBJ2-1	TGTGCCAGCAGCTTGGGACAGGGGGCTTACAATGAGCAGTTCTTC	CASSLGQGAYNEQFF
NA	17	NA	TRBV19	TRBJ2-1	TGTGCCAGTAGTATAGAGGGAGAGGGGAAATCCTACAATGAGCAGTTCTTC	CASSIEGEGKSYNEQFF
NA	14	TRBD1	TRBV30	TRBJ1-2	TGTGCCTGGGGCCAGGGGGGCGCTGGCTATGGCTACACCTTC	CAWGQGGAGYGYTF
NA	15	TRBD1	TRBV5-6	TRBJ2-1	TGTGCCAGCAGCTTCGGGGACAGCTCCTACAATGAGCAGTTCTTC	CASSFGDSSYNEQFF
NA	13	NA	TRBV18	TRBJ1-6	TGTGCCAGCTCCCGTTCTCCGGGTTCACCCCTCCACTTT	CASSRSPGSPLHF
NA	12	NA	TRBV2	TRBJ2-3	TGTGCCAGCAGTGAAGGGGGGGATACGCAGTATTTT	CASSEGGDTQYF
NA	16	TRBD1	TRBV18	TRBJ1-5	TGTGCCAGCTCACCTCTCGGACAGGGAGGCAATCAGCCCCAGCATTTT	CASSPLGQGGNQPQHF
once	12	NA	TRBV10-3	TRBJ2-3	TGTGCCATCAGTGAGTCGTTGTATACGCAGTATTTT	CAISESLYTQYF
NA	16	NA	TRBV5-4	TRBJ2-7	TGTGCCAGCAGCCCGCCTGGGGGGAAAAGCTCCTACGAGCAGTACTTC	CASSPPGGKSSYEQYF
once	15	NA	TRBV2	TRBJ1-5	TGTGCCAGCAGGGAGGAGCAGGGGTCGAATCAGCCCCAGCATTTT	CASREEQGSNQPQHF
NA	14	TRBD1	TRBV5-4	TRBJ1-2	TGTGCCAGCGGTCGGGACAGCCCTAACTATGGCTACACCTTC	CASGRDSPNYGYTF
NA	18	TRBD1	TRBV29-1	TRBJ2-1	TGCAGCGTTCTTCCCCGAGTGGGGACAGGCACCCTCCACAATGAGCAGTTCTTC	CSVLPRVGTGTLHNEQFF
once	14	NA	TRBV11-2	TRBJ2-7	TGTGCCAGCAGCTTAGATTCAAGCCGGCTCGAGCAGTACTTC	CASSLDSSRLEQYF
NA	15	TRBD1	TRBV6-1	TRBJ1-6	TGTGCCAGCAGTGTCCAGGGGGTAGAGGTCTCACCCCTCCACTTT	CASSVQGVEVSPLHF
NA	14	NA	TRBV10-3	TRBJ1-1	TGTGCCATCAGTGCGGAGGAGATGAACACTGAAGCTTTCTTT	CAISAEEMNTEAFF
NA	12	NA	TRBV5-1	TRBJ1-2	TGCGCCAGCAGTGTAGAGCCTCCGGGCTACACCTTC	CASSVEPPGYTF
NA	13	NA	TRBV5-4	TRBJ2-3	TGTGCCAGCAGCTCAAAGGTGACAGATACGCAGTATTTT	CASSSKVTDTQYF
NA	17	TRBD2	TRBV7-8	TRBJ2-7	TGTGCCAGCAGCTTAGCTGCCCTAGCGGGAGGATCCTACGAGCAGTACTTC	CASSLAALAGGSYEQYF
NA	14	NA	TRBV30	TRBJ1-2	TGTGCCTGGAGCGGACAATCAATAGGCTATGGCTACACCTTC	CAWSGQSIGYGYTF
NA	14	NA	TRBV28	TRBJ1-4	TGTGCCAGCAGTTTATTGGCAAACAGGGAAAAACTGTTTTTT	CASSLLANREKLFF
NA	15	TRBD2	TRBV5-1	TRBJ2-5	TGCGCCAGCAGCCCGGTCGGGCTAGCGGGAGAGACCCAGTACTTC	CASSPVGLAGETQYF
once	11	NA	TRBV20-1	TRBJ1-3	TGCAGTGCTGTAGACCTTCGGGCCATATATTTT	CSAVDLRAIYF
NA	17	TRBD1	TRBV30	TRBJ1-1	TGTGCCTGGAGCCCCGGGACAGGGGGTACCTTCGGCACTGAAGCTTTCTTT	CAWSPGTGGTFGTEAFF
NA	16	TRBD1	TRBV5-1	TRBJ1-6	TGCGCCAGCAGCCATTCTGGACAGGGCGGTAATTCACCCCTCCACTTT	CASSHSGQGGNSPLHF
NA	15	TRBD1	TRBV6-1	TRBJ1-1	TGTGCCAGCAGTGCCGGGGGGACAGGAGGCACTGAAGCTTTCTTT	CASSAGGTGGTEAFF
NA	16	TRBD2	TRBV28	TRBJ2-1	TGTGCCAGCAGTTTAATAGCGGGGGGAAGTTACAATGAGCAGTTCTTC	CASSLIAGGSYNEQFF
NA	14	NA	TRBV11-1	TRBJ1-1	TGTGCCAGCAGCCATACGGCGGGGAACACTGAAGCTTTCTTT	CASSHTAGNTEAFF
once	14	NA	TRBV18	TRBJ2-7	TGTGCCAGCTCACCAACACAGCCTCTATACGAGCAGTACTTC	CASSPTQPLYEQYF